These 13 T cell receptor beta chains were all obtained from the same sample, sequenced in a study of CD8+ T cells in alopecia areata. As to treatment: oral pan-JAK inhibitor, 5-10 mg twice daily. RNA extraction was followed by reverse transcription into cDNA, which acted as the sequencing template. TCRdb keeps only in-frame clones here, not all; method: immunoSEQ multiplex PCR. The table has 200,000 to 250,000 clones, under 40% seen once; the top ten hold around 0.48%. The material was CD4+ T cells sorted from blood, obtained between weeks 30 and 35, from a patient treated with tofacitinib. The source is a human donor with alopecia areata.

This clone was found a few times. V gene TRBV9 combines with J gene TRBJ2-3; 9 bases are a match to TRBD2. The CDR3 sequence is 15 residues long. Germline loops: CDR1 SGDLS, CDR2 YYNGEE. V dropped 4 bases and J dropped 4; count of bases not matched to a gene: 7. The CDR3 reads CASSLIAGASDTQYF. In DNA form, the CDR3 reads TGTGCCAGCAGCTTAATAGCGGGAGCTTCAGATACGCAGTATTTT. Filled out from reference TRBV9 and TRBJ2-3, the complete variable domain reads DSGVTQTPKHLITATGQRVTLRCSPRSGDLSVYWYQQSLDQGLQFLIQYYNGEERAKGNILERFSAQQFPDLHSELNLSSLELGDSALYFCASSLIAGASDTQYFGPGTRLTVL.

The chain recombines TRBV18 with TRBJ1-2, with D tentatively TRBD1 (6 bases). V shed 3 bases and J shed 2 bases, with 10 bases lying between them. This CDR3 is 14 amino acids long. Germline values: CDR1 KGHSH, CDR2 LQKENI. CDR3 in DNA: TGTGCCAGCTCACCGACTGGACAGAACTATGGCTACACCTTC. Protein product: CASSPTGQNYGYTF.

The gene calls are TRBV7-9 and TRBJ2-1, with 11 bases that match TRBD2. This CDR3 is built from 14 residues. The ends lost 10 bases at V and 9 bases at J; junction bases unmatched: 11. CDR1 is SEHNR, CDR2 FQNEAQ, per germline (reference sequence). This chain's CDR3 is CATEVAGGPGEQFF. In DNA form, the CDR3 reads TGTGCCACCGAGGTAGCGGGAGGGCCAGGTGAGCAGTTCTTC.

The V call is TRBV7-6, the J call TRBJ2-5; the D gene could be TRBD1 or TRBD2 (6 bases each). The CDR3 extends over 17 amino acids. Germline-derived CDR1 and CDR2 are SGHVS and FNYEAQ. Trimming stripped 0 bases from V and 3 bases from J, with 17 bases between. CDR3 bases: TGTGCCAGCAGCTTAGCGCTTCGGGGGCGCCTCAAAGAGACCCAGTACTTC. It yields the protein CASSLALRGRLKETQYF.

Only a few counts were recorded for this clone. CDR3 coding DNA: TGCAGCGTTGAAGATCTGGTGCTCCTATGGGGCTATGGCTACACCTTC. Amino acid sequence: CSVEDLVLLWGYGYTF. The chain joins TRBV29-1 to TRBJ1-2; D gene uncertain. Germline assignment: CDR1 SQVTM and CDR2 ANQGSEA. V lost 0 bases to trimming and J lost 4 bases, with 18 bases between them. This CDR3 region has 16 residues.

The CDR3 DNA follows: TGCAGCGTTAGGTGGGCCTACAATGAGCAGTTCTTC. Encoded protein: CSVRWAYNEQFF. The chain combines TRBV29-1 with TRBJ2-1; D gene unclear. The CDR3 loop spans 12 amino acids. Germline CDR1 SQVTM, CDR2 ANQGSEA. The V end was cut by 5 bases, the J end by 2 bases, with 7 bases between.

This clone showed up just a few times. The rearrangement uses TRBV9 and TRBJ1-6; 9 bases line up with TRBD1. Germline lookup yields CDR1 SGDLS and CDR2 YYNGEE. CDR3 length: 16 amino acids. V was clipped by 4 bases and J by 10 bases; unmatched bases: 12. The CDR3 bases are TGTGCCAGCAGCCAAACGCCGGGACAGGGTGAATCACCCCTCCACTTT. This encodes CASSQTPGQGESPLHF.

The chain has TRBV7-9 and TRBJ1-5, with 7 bases aligning to TRBD1. This CDR3 spans 14 amino acids. The germline gives CDR1 SEHNR, CDR2 FQNEAQ (reference sequence). Unmatched junction bases numbered 8, after V lost 5 bases and J lost 7 bases. CDR3 amino acids: CASSLTGVQQPQHF. The CDR3 DNA sequence: TGTGCCAGCAGCCTAACAGGGGTGCAGCAGCCCCAGCATTTT.

The gene calls are TRBV5-1 and TRBJ1-2; D is perhaps TRBD1 (5 bases). The CDR3 is 16 amino acids. Germline values: CDR1 SGHRS, CDR2 YFSETQ. V was trimmed by 4 bases and J by 0 bases, leaving 16 bases between them. The CDR3 coding sequence is TGCGCCAGCAGCGTAGGAGACAGCCCAGCTAACTATGGCTACACCTTC. Translated, it gives CASSVGDSPANYGYTF.

Remarks on this clone: The sample carries other DNA sequences with the same CDR3. The chain recombines TRBV5-1 with TRBJ1-1, with no clear D. The CDR3 has 13 amino acids. V was clipped by 0 bases and J by 1 base, with 4 bases between them. Germline loops: CDR1 SGHRS, CDR2 YFSETQ. Here the CDR3 DNA reads TGCGCCAGCAGCTTGGGAGGGAACACTGAAGCTTTCTTT. Protein: CASSLGGNTEAFF.

This clone has more than one count but fewer than ten. The chain carries TRBV7-2 and TRBJ1-1, with no clear D. Trimming removed 4 bases at V and 1 base at J, with 13 bases between. This CDR3 is 15 amino acids long. Germline CDR1 SGHTA, CDR2 FQGNSA. In DNA form, the CDR3 reads TGTGCCAGCAGCTCGGCCCTGGGAGGGAACACTGAAGCTTTCTTT. It specifies CASSSALGGNTEAFF.

The chain couples TRBV6-1 to TRBJ1-1, with TRBD1 matching over 7 bases. V dropped 4 bases and J dropped 5; count of bases not matched to a gene: 7. This CDR3 region has 14 residues. In germline, CDR1 is MNHNS, CDR2 SASEGT. The CDR3 region is CASSVHRGGTEAFF. CDR3 DNA: TGTGCCAGCAGTGTACACAGGGGCGGGACTGAAGCTTTCTTT.

The chain combines TRBV7-6 with TRBJ2-5, with TRBD1 matching over 8 bases. Losses at the gene ends were 5 bases for V and 3 bases for J; bases not matched to a gene: 14. Germline CDR1 reads SGHVS; CDR2 reads FNYEAQ. This CDR3 is 17 amino acids long. CDR3 sequence: CASSPRVGRGLEETQYF. CDR3 in DNA: TGTGCCAGCAGCCCTCGGGTTGGCAGGGGGCTAGAAGAGACCCAGTACTTC.